The source of this T cell receptor (beta chain) is a study of CD8 T cells in ankylosing spondylitis. Study-wide results and caveats: Reported data indicate significant enrichment of disease-linked clones within matched ankylosing spondylitis synovial fluid.

One entry per CDR3 protein results from TCRdb running MiXCR on the 5' RACE reads. Of 350,000 to 450,000 distinct CDR3 sequences in the sample, approximately 22% are singletons; the top ten hold approximately 14%. The CDR3 runs to 12 residues. V dropped 11 bases and J dropped 0 bases, with 8 bases sitting between them. As concerns this clonotype: Its target is unknown.

The sample taken for sequencing was blood, either unsorted or a sorted T cell fraction (not recorded which). This TCR came from a male donor with ankylosing spondylitis or in good health (not recorded which). V is TRBV12-3 or TRBV12-4 and J is TRBJ2-1, with D maybe TRBD2 (5 bases). The CDR3 here is CAGGYSYNEQFF. The DNA for the CDR3 is TGTGCCGGCGGGTACTCCTACAATGAGCAGTTCTTC.